The 27 T cell receptor beta chains presented below share a single source sample, sequenced in a study of lymphopenia after photon versus proton radiotherapy. TCRdb's copy holds only in-frame clones and misses some; the assay was immunoSEQ multiplex PCR. The table records around 70,000 clones, about nine tenths of them present only once. This specimen consisted of peripheral blood, obtained from a patient treated with photon-based radiotherapy. These receptors were collected from a woman aged 40 to 50 with cholangiocarcinoma.

The genes are TRBV19 and TRBJ2-1; the match to TRBD2 covers 7 bases. This CDR3 region has 16 residues. Germline CDR1 is LNHDA and CDR2 is SQIVND (reference sequence). V lost 5 bases, J lost 2 bases, and 9 bases stayed unmatched. CDR3 in DNA: TGTGCCAGTAGTCCCGGGGTAGCGGGCCCCTACAATGAGCAGTTCTTC. Translated, it gives CASSPGVAGPYNEQFF.

V is TRBV2 and J is TRBJ2-2; 9 positions match TRBD1. CDR3 length: 16 amino acids. V was clipped by 7 bases and J by 4 bases; unmatched bases: 10. Per germline, CDR1 SNHLY and CDR2 FYNNEI. Here the CDR3 reads CASIDAGQGSTGELFF. The CDR3 DNA follows: TGTGCCAGCATCGACGCGGGACAGGGAAGCACCGGGGAGCTGTTTTTT. Using reference TRBV2 and TRBJ2-2 for the parts outside the CDR3, the full variable domain is EPEVTQTPSHQVTQMGQEVILRCVPISNHLYFYWYRQILGQKVEFLVSFYNNEISEKSEIFDDQFSVERPDGSNFTLKIRSTKLEDSAMYFCASIDAGQGSTGELFFGEGSRLTVL.

As concerns this clone: Different DNA sequences within this sample yield the same CDR3. The genes are TRBV28 and TRBJ2-3; 7 positions match TRBD1. There are 15 residues in the CDR3. V trimming: 4 bases; J trimming: 1 base; junction bases outside the gene matches: 5. CDR1 and CDR2 from the germline V gene are MDHEN and SYDVKM. The DNA for the CDR3 is TGTGCCAGCAGTTCTTCCGGGACAGGCACAGATACGCAGTATTTT. This translates into CASSSSGTGTDTQYF.

The chain employs TRBV9 and TRBJ2-3; 8 nucleotides line up with TRBD1. V shed 2 bases, J shed 3 bases, and the junction held 11 bases outside the gene matches. This CDR3 contains 17 residues. Germline-derived CDR1 and CDR2 are SGDLS and YYNGEE. This chain's CDR3 is CASSVTGAPGRTDTQYF. CDR3 nucleotides: TGTGCCAGCAGCGTGACAGGGGCGCCGGGTAGGACAGATACGCAGTATTTT.

This chain connects TRBV30 to TRBJ1-2; D remains ambiguous. Germline V gene lookup returns CDR1 GTSNPN and CDR2 SVGIG (reference sequence). V was shortened by 2 bases and J by 4 bases, with 17 bases between the two germline ends. CDR3 length: 15 residues. The CDR3 DNA reads as TGTGCCTGGAGTTTATCGACCTCGGCGGGCTATGGCTACACCTTC. Translation gives CAWSLSTSAGYGYTF.

The rearrangement uses TRBV5-1 and TRBJ2-3; 10 positions match TRBD2. The CDR3 is 20 residues long. V dropped 1 base and J dropped 2; count of bases not matched to a gene: 16. In germline, CDR1 is SGHRS, CDR2 YFSETQ. DNA for the CDR3: TGCGCCAGCAGCTTGCGGCCCTTAGCGGGAGGACTGATACACACAGATACGCAGTATTTT. Residues: CASSLRPLAGGLIHTDTQYF. Full variable domain (outside the CDR3, taken from reference TRBV5-1 and TRBJ2-3): KAGVTQTPRYLIKTRGQQVTLSCSPISGHRSVSWYQQTPGQGLQFLFEYFSETQRNKGNFPGRFSGRQFSNSRSEMNVSTLELGDSALYLCASSLRPLAGGLIHTDTQYFGPGTRLTVL.

J is TRBJ2-2 and V is TRBV11-2; a weak D match, TRBD2 (7 bases). The CDR3 length is 12 residues. Germline lookup yields CDR1 SGHAT and CDR2 FQNNGV. V was trimmed by 7 bases and J by 8 bases, leaving 11 bases between them. The CDR3 spells CASTGGPGELFF. The CDR3 coding sequence is TGTGCCAGCACCGGGGGGCCTGGGGAGCTGTTTTTT.

This clone has a handful of counts. The CDR3 bases are TGTGCCAGCAGCTTGAACGGACTCTATGGCTACACCTTC. It encodes CASSLNGLYGYTF. The J gene is TRBJ1-2, the V gene TRBV5-6; D ambiguous. This CDR3 comprises 13 residues. Germline lookup yields CDR1 SGHDT and CDR2 YYEEEE. With 1 base removed from V and 4 bases from J, the gap between germline ends came to 8 bases.

This rearrangement joins TRBV9 to TRBJ2-7; D is unclear. This CDR3 has 14 residues. Germline assignment: CDR1 SGDLS and CDR2 YYNGEE. Trimming stripped 0 bases from V and 1 base from J, with 8 bases between. For the CDR3, the DNA is TGTGCCAGCAGCGTAGAATTTAGTTCCTACGAGCAGTACTTC. It yields the protein CASSVEFSSYEQYF.

The rearrangement joins TRBV5-6 to TRBJ2-7, with D hard to call. The CDR3 runs 18 residues. CDR1 is SGHDT, CDR2 YYEEEE, per germline. V gave up 3 bases and J gave up 2 bases, with 24 bases separating them. The CDR3 here is CASSSYSPPGSIPYEQYF. DNA for the CDR3: TGTGCCAGCAGCTCGTACTCACCTCCCGGAAGTATCCCCTACGAGCAGTACTTC.

This chain uses TRBV5-4 with TRBJ2-5; 8 nucleotides agree with TRBD1. The length of the CDR3 is 16 residues. The junction had 11 bases not matched to a gene; V was cut back by 2 bases and J by 5 bases. Germline V CDR1 and CDR2: SGHNT, YYREEE (reference sequence). The CDR3 DNA is TGTGCCAGCAGCTTATACCGGACAGGGTGGGGGGAGACCCAGTACTTC. Translation: CASSLYRTGWGETQYF. Full variable domain (remainder filled in from reference TRBV5-4 and TRBJ2-5): ETGVTQSPTHLIKTRGQQVTLRCSSQSGHNTVSWYQQALGQGPQFIFQYYREEENGRGNFPPRFSGLQFPNYSSELNVNALELDDSALYLCASSLYRTGWGETQYFGPGTRLLVL.

This clone showed up just once. The CDR3 sequence is CASSLNRINEQFF. The CDR3 DNA sequence: TGTGCCAGCAGTTTAAACCGCATCAATGAGCAGTTCTTC. This sequence joins TRBV27 and TRBJ2-1; D not certain. This CDR3 spans 13 amino acids. The ends were cut back, 2 bases at V and 6 bases at J, with 8 bases in the middle. CDR1 and CDR2 (germline): MNHEY, SMNVEV (reference sequence).

The chain recombines TRBV7-2 with TRBJ2-1; D is unclear. Trimming cost V 1 base and J 15 bases, with 13 bases left between them. CDR3 size: 12 residues. Germline-derived CDR1 and CDR2 are SGHTA and FQGNSA. The CDR3 bases are TGTGCCAGCAGCTTAGTAGGCCTGCCTCCGTTCTTC. Translating it yields CASSLVGLPPFF.

The V and J genes are TRBV19 and TRBJ1-5, with D unresolved. This CDR3 is built from 12 residues. V was pared by 4 bases and J by 1 base, with 2 bases between. Per germline, CDR1 LNHDA and CDR2 SQIVND (reference sequence). CDR3 in DNA: TGTGCCAGTAGTAGAAGCAATCAGCCCCAGCATTTT. Its translation is CASSRSNQPQHF.

V usage is TRBV19 and J usage is TRBJ1-1, with D tentatively TRBD1 (6 bases). V lost 9 bases, J lost 5 bases, and 16 bases lay in between. This CDR3 has 13 residues. The germline V gene encodes CDR1 LNHDA and CDR2 SQIVND (reference sequence). The CDR3 spells CASSPGGLTEAFF. CDR3 in DNA: TGTGCCAGCTCTCCTGGGGGGCTGACTGAAGCTTTCTTT. The whole variable domain, remainder taken from reference TRBV19 and TRBJ1-1, is DGGITQSPKYLFRKEGQNVTLSCEQNLNHDAMYWYRQDPGQGLRLIYYSQIVNDFQKGDIAEGYSVSREKKESFPLTVTSAQKNPTAFYLCASSPGGLTEAFFGQGTRLTVV.

V gene TRBV4-1 combines with J gene TRBJ2-5; TRBD2 matches at 12 bases. The V gene end was trimmed by 2 bases and the J gene end by 5 bases; junction bases not matched to a gene: 9. Germline V gene lookup returns CDR1 MGHRA and CDR2 YSYEKL. The CDR3 is 17 amino acids. The CDR3 loop reads CASSQQLAGGLIETQYF. The CDR3 DNA reads TGCGCCAGCAGCCAACAACTAGCGGGGGGTTTGATTGAGACCCAGTACTTC.

The sample holds one count of this clone. The chain links TRBV7-9 to TRBJ2-5, with 12 nucleotides matching TRBD1. V shed 5 bases, J shed 4 bases, and the junction held 14 bases outside the gene matches. The germline V gene encodes CDR1 SEHNR and CDR2 FQNEAQ (reference sequence). The CDR3 is 18 amino acids. CDR3 residues: CASSPRGTGGERGETQYF. Written as DNA, the CDR3 is TGTGCCAGCAGCCCAAGGGGGACAGGGGGCGAACGAGGAGAGACCCAGTACTTC.

The chain links TRBV19 to TRBJ1-1; D remains ambiguous. This CDR3 region has 14 residues. The ends were cut back, 1 base at V and 6 bases at J, with 12 bases in the middle. Germline CDR1 reads LNHDA; CDR2 reads SQIVND (reference sequence). The CDR3 nucleotides read TGTGCCAGTAGTATAGTCGGAGGGTCGGCTGAAGCTTTCTTT. This translates into CASSIVGGSAEAFF. The variable domain in full, completed from reference TRBV19 and TRBJ1-1, reads DGGITQSPKYLFRKEGQNVTLSCEQNLNHDAMYWYRQDPGQGLRLIYYSQIVNDFQKGDIAEGYSVSREKKESFPLTVTSAQKNPTAFYLCASSIVGGSAEAFFGQGTRLTVV.

This chain links TRBV5-4 with TRBJ2-1; 8 bases match TRBD1. Germline V CDR1 and CDR2: SGHNT, YYREEE (reference sequence). This CDR3 is built from 16 residues. The junction had 6 bases not matched to a gene; V was cut back by 0 bases and J by 4 bases. CDR3 in DNA: TGTGCCAGCAGCTTGGGGCAGGGGGCTACATACAATGAGCAGTTCTTC. Translation: CASSLGQGATYNEQFF. The full variable domain, in which reference TRBV5-4 and TRBJ2-1 provide the parts outside the CDR3, is ETGVTQSPTHLIKTRGQQVTLRCSSQSGHNTVSWYQQALGQGPQFIFQYYREEENGRGNFPPRFSGLQFPNYSSELNVNALELDDSALYLCASSLGQGATYNEQFFGPGTRLTVL.

CDR3 region: CASSGRDGDNSPLHF. In nucleotides, the CDR3 is TGTGCCAGCAGTGGCCGCGACGGGGATAATTCACCCCTCCACTTT. The chain links TRBV2 to TRBJ1-6; D gene ambiguous. The V gene's germline CDR1 is SNHLY and CDR2 FYNNEI. Trimming removed 4 bases from V and 5 bases from J, with 12 bases in between. CDR3 size: 15 residues.

The chain recombines TRBV6-6 with TRBJ2-7; weak D call: TRBD2 (5 bases). V gave up 5 bases and J gave up 4 bases, with 9 bases separating them. Germline-derived CDR1 and CDR2 are MNHNY and SVGAGI (reference sequence). The CDR3 loop spans 12 amino acids. In DNA, the CDR3 is TGTGCCAGCAGTCCGTCGGGATACGAGCAGTACTTC. Protein product: CASSPSGYEQYF.

J is TRBJ1-1 and V is TRBV29-1; D not certain. The germline V gene encodes CDR1 SQVTM and CDR2 ANQGSEA. The CDR3 has 14 residues. Trimming pared 5 bases from V and 0 bases from J, leaving 13 bases between. In DNA form, the CDR3 reads TGCAGCGTTCGCCTCGGCAGCTTGAACACTGAAGCTTTCTTT. This gives the protein CSVRLGSLNTEAFF.

This clone was detected once. The rearrangement joins TRBV6-1 to TRBJ2-3; TRBD2 agrees at 9 bases. The CDR3 length is 17 residues. The J segment lost 1 base and the V segment lost 4 bases, leaving 9 bases of the junction unmatched. Germline lookup yields CDR1 MNHNS and CDR2 SASEGT. In DNA form, the CDR3 reads TGTGCCAGCAGTGTTCGCGGGAGGGCCCGGGGCACAGATACGCAGTATTTT. This translates into CASSVRGRARGTDTQYF.

J is TRBJ2-1 and V is TRBV30; D not resolved. The CDR3 runs 13 residues. Germline V gives CDR1 GTSNPN, CDR2 SVGIG (reference sequence). The germline V and J ends were trimmed by 2 bases and 2 bases, with 7 bases remaining between them. Here the CDR3 reads CAWSWPAYNEQFF. CDR3 bases: TGTGCCTGGAGTTGGCCAGCCTACAATGAGCAGTTCTTC.

Worth noting for this clone: One end of the junction fails to match germline, which may point to a read error. The chain combines TRBV7-9 with TRBJ1-1; no firm D call. Germline CDR1 and CDR2: SEHNR and FQNEAQ (reference sequence). CDR3 length: 9 amino acids. CDR3 region: CASNPDAFF. For the CDR3, the DNA is TGTGCCAGCAACCCTGACGCTTTCTTT.

The J gene is TRBJ1-2, the V gene TRBV6-1, with 12 bases aligning to TRBD1. The length of the CDR3 is 15 residues. V lost 9 bases, J lost 3 bases, and 8 bases stayed unmatched. CDR1 MNHNS and CDR2 SASEGT come from the germline V gene. The CDR3 protein is CASDPGQGAYYGYTF. The CDR3 DNA is TGTGCCAGTGACCCGGGACAGGGGGCTTACTATGGCTACACCTTC.

The gene calls are TRBV25-1 and TRBJ2-5; the D gene is possibly TRBD2 (6 bases). The CDR3 has 17 residues. Trimming took 1 base from V and 2 from J, leaving 17 bases between them. The germline CDR1 and CDR2 sequences are MGHDK and SYGVNS. The CDR3 protein is CASSEWTPEGNQETQYF. The CDR3 bases are TGTGCCAGCAGTGAATGGACGCCGGAGGGGAATCAAGAGACCCAGTACTTC.